The next 14 T cell receptor beta chains were all read from a single sample in a study of T cell responses to AZD1222 COVID-19 vaccine (dated by TCRdb to the early 2020s). The library came from the immunoSEQ multiplex PCR assay. TCRdb carries this immuneACCESS record with in-frame sequences only. Its versions omit some clonotypes, under half of them owing to an unresolved V gene in the studies checked, with the rest unexplained. This sample is represented by some 150,000 clones; more than 85% of them were singletons. The ten largest clones add up to more than 0.85% of the sample. This specimen's time point label, per the study, means: baseline before first vaccination. The treatment or condition label on this specimen signifies: meningococcal conjugate vaccine given as trial control. The sequences come from peripheral blood, collected on day 0 of MenACWY control vaccination. These TCRs come from an adult in good health.

The CDR3 region is CASRSGTSGYEQYF. DNA for the CDR3: TGTGCCAGCAGGTCCGGGACTAGTGGCTACGAGCAGTACTTC. The chain carries TRBV5-4 and TRBJ2-7; TRBD2 matches at 8 bases. Trimming removed 5 bases from V and 3 bases from J; junction bases left unmatched: 7. This CDR3 has 14 residues. Germline CDR1 reads SGHNT; CDR2 reads YYREEE (reference sequence). The full variable domain, its missing parts supplied by reference TRBV5-4 and TRBJ2-7, is ETGVTQSPTHLIKTRGQQVTLRCSSQSGHNTVSWYQQALGQGPQFIFQYYREEENGRGNFPPRFSGLQFPNYSSELNVNALELDDSALYLCASRSGTSGYEQYFGPGTRLTVT.

The gene calls are TRBV15 and TRBJ1-4; no definite D call. The CDR3 covers 14 residues. The V end was cut by 2 bases, the J end by 4 bases, with 8 bases between. Looked up from germline, CDR1 is LNHNV and CDR2 is YYDKDF (reference sequence). CDR3 sequence: CATSRPDVNEKLFF. Written as DNA, the CDR3 is TGTGCCACCAGCAGACCCGACGTTAATGAAAAACTGTTTTTT.

This chain connects TRBV5-6 to TRBJ1-2; 8 bases match TRBD1. The CDR3 extends over 15 amino acids. Germline V lookup: CDR1 SGHDT, CDR2 YYEEEE. The V and J ends lost 2 bases and 4 bases, in that order; junction bases with no gene match: 7. The DNA of the CDR3 is TGTGCCAGCAGCTTCTCAGGGGGCTTGGGCTATGGCTACACCTTC. This gives the protein CASSFSGGLGYGYTF.

The chain joins TRBV9 to TRBJ1-3; no firm D call. V was clipped by 1 base and J by 1 base, with 9 bases between them. CDR1 and CDR2 (germline): SGDLS, YYNGEE. CDR3 length equals 15 residues. Here the CDR3 reads CASSVKGGSGNTIYF. CDR3 bases: TGTGCCAGCAGCGTAAAGGGAGGTTCTGGAAACACCATATATTTT.

This chain links TRBV5-1 with TRBJ1-4; weak D call: TRBD1 (6 bases). This CDR3 is 14 amino acids long. Per germline, CDR1 SGHRS and CDR2 YFSETQ. Deletions cut 1 base from V and 5 bases from J, with 9 bases between. This CDR3 reads CASSLKGVNEKLFF. CDR3 bases: TGCGCCAGCAGCTTGAAGGGGGTAAATGAAAAACTGTTTTTT.

The chain carries TRBV9 and TRBJ2-2; 7 positions agree with TRBD1. The CDR3 contains 14 residues. Germline assignment: CDR1 SGDLS and CDR2 YYNGEE. After removal of 6 bases from V and 1 base from J, the junction contained 3 bases not matched to a gene. The CDR3, as DNA: TGTGCCAGCACCAGGACAGGGAACACCGGGGAGCTGTTTTTT. This codes for CASTRTGNTGELFF.

The genes are TRBV6-5 and TRBJ2-7; D is unresolved. The CDR3 runs 16 residues. CDR1 MNHEY and CDR2 SVGAGI come from the germline V gene. V was cut by 0 bases and J by 0 bases, with 12 bases left in between. In DNA form, the CDR3 reads TGTGCCAGCAGTTACTCACACGGTGAAAGCTCCTACGAGCAGTACTTC. This codes for CASSYSHGESSYEQYF.

This chain connects TRBV11-2 to TRBJ1-1; 8 bases match TRBD1. With 5 bases clipped from V and 10 bases from J, the junction kept 9 bases outside the gene matches. CDR3 length: 13 residues. Per the germline V gene, CDR1 is SGHAT and CDR2 is FQNNGV. The CDR3 DNA is TGTGCCAGCAGCCTGGACAGGGAAAGTGCAGCTTTCTTT. Translating gives CASSLDRESAAFF.

The chain is built from TRBV7-8 and TRBJ1-1; 7 bases line up with TRBD1. The V gene's germline CDR1 is SGHVS and CDR2 FQNEAQ. The V gene end was trimmed by 5 bases and the J gene end by 4 bases; junction bases not matched to a gene: 7. The CDR3 totals 14 residues. This chain's CDR3 is CASSAGTASTEAFF. DNA for the CDR3: TGTGCCAGCAGCGCCGGGACAGCCAGCACTGAAGCTTTCTTT.

This clone came up many times. The chain has TRBV13 and TRBJ2-1; D not certain. The CDR3 consists of 15 residues. Germline values: CDR1 PRHDT, CDR2 FYEKMQ (reference sequence). V lost 3 bases and J lost 0, with 9 bases in between. The CDR3 coding sequence is TGTGCCAGCAGCTTCGATCACGGCTCCTACAATGAGCAGTTCTTC. This codes for CASSFDHGSYNEQFF.

The chain employs TRBV5-4 and TRBJ1-1; 8 nucleotides agree with TRBD1. V trimming: 4 bases; J trimming: 1 base; junction bases outside the gene matches: 3. Germline V gene lookup returns CDR1 SGHNT and CDR2 YYREEE (reference sequence). The CDR3 has 14 residues. The CDR3 nucleotides read TGTGCCAGCAGCCCAGGGGGCCAGAACACTGAAGCTTTCTTT. Residues: CASSPGGQNTEAFF.

CDR3 nucleotides: TGTGCCAGCAGCGTAGACAGACTCACTGAAGCTTTCTTT. Amino acid sequence: CASSVDRLTEAFF. The chain has TRBV9 and TRBJ1-1; D is unclear. Trimming removed 0 bases at V and 4 bases at J, with 7 bases between. The CDR3 loop spans 13 amino acids. In germline, CDR1 is SGDLS, CDR2 YYNGEE.

The rearrangement links TRBV9 to TRBJ2-7; D possibly corresponds to TRBD2 (6 bases). V was clipped by 0 bases and J by 2 bases, with 18 bases between them. The germline V gene has CDR1 SGDLS and CDR2 YYNGEE. This CDR3 region has 17 residues. DNA of the CDR3: TGTGCCAGCAGCGTAGCTGGCGGGACTCAAGCTCCCTACGAGCAGTACTTC. Translation gives CASSVAGGTQAPYEQYF.

The V gene is TRBV15, the J gene TRBJ2-7; 7 nucleotides line up with TRBD2. The V and J ends lost 3 bases and 5 bases, in that order; junction bases with no gene match: 13. Germline V lookup: CDR1 LNHNV, CDR2 YYDKDF (reference sequence). CDR3 length: 16 residues. The CDR3 sequence is CATSSRWGEGVDEQYF. The CDR3 DNA reads TGTGCCACCAGCAGCCGATGGGGGGAGGGAGTGGACGAGCAGTACTTC.